This is a list of T cell receptor beta chains from one sample in a study of Graves' ophthalmopathy and Graves' hyperthyroidism. TCRdb redid the calling of the multiplex PCR reads with MiXCR, one entry per CDR3 protein. The repertoire consists of about 420,000 distinct CDR3 sequences, with under 25% occurring once and the leading ten covering around 3.1%. The sample consisted of peripheral blood. Receptors were obtained from a woman aged 18-29 years with stable Graves' hyperthyroidism. Each CDR3 is given with its conserved first and last residue. D genes are given only for firm matches. Clone sizes are given selectively: once, few, many, or a class where the clone is expanded.

v_gene: TRBV2
j_gene: TRBJ1-1
d_gene: .
abundance: few
CDR3nt: TGTGCCAGCTCCCGAGGGTCAGTTAACAGATGGGAAGCTTTCTTT
CDR3aa: CASSRGSVNRWEAFF

v_gene: TRBV5-4
j_gene: TRBJ2-2
d_gene: TRBD1
abundance: many
CDR3nt: TGTGCCAGCAGCTACAACAGGGGAGCGAACACCGGGGAGCTGTTTTTT
CDR3aa: CASSYNRGANTGELFF

v_gene: TRBV28
j_gene: TRBJ2-7
d_gene: TRBD1
abundance: many
CDR3nt: TGTGCCAGCAGTTTAAGGGACAGGGGCGTCGAGCAGTACTTC
CDR3aa: CASSLRDRGVEQYF

v_gene: TRBV30
j_gene: TRBJ2-7
d_gene: .
abundance: many
CDR3nt: TGTGCCTGGAGTGTAATACAGAGACACGAGCAGTACTTC
CDR3aa: CAWSVIQRHEQYF

v_gene: TRBV6-5
j_gene: TRBJ1-1
d_gene: .
abundance: .
CDR3nt: TGTGCCAGCAGTTACTGGCCTGAAGCTTTCTTT
CDR3aa: CASSYWPEAFF

v_gene: TRBV11-2
j_gene: TRBJ2-7
d_gene: TRBD2
abundance: .
CDR3nt: TGTGCCAGCTTAGGGCAGGGACTAGCGGGGGGGCCGGGTCCTGGAGAGCAGTACTTC
CDR3aa: CASLGQGLAGGPGPGEQYF

v_gene: TRBV29-1
j_gene: TRBJ2-7
d_gene: TRBD2
abundance: many
CDR3nt: TGCAGCGTTGGCGGGGAGGGCCGGTACGAGCAGTACTTC
CDR3aa: CSVGGEGRYEQYF

v_gene: TRBV6-1
j_gene: TRBJ1-5
d_gene: TRBD1
abundance: .
CDR3nt: TGTGCCAGCAGCCGGGACAGGATAATTGGGCCCCAGCATTTT
CDR3aa: CASSRDRIIGPQHF

v_gene: TRBV20-1
j_gene: TRBJ2-7
d_gene: .
abundance: many
CDR3nt: TGCAGTGCTAGGAGCTTTTTCCTTGAGCAGTACTTC
CDR3aa: CSARSFFLEQYF

v_gene: TRBV28
j_gene: TRBJ1-3
d_gene: TRBD1
abundance: .
CDR3nt: TGTGCCAGCAGTGCTCCCGGGACAGGGTTTGGAAACACCATATATTTT
CDR3aa: CASSAPGTGFGNTIYF

v_gene: TRBV20-1
j_gene: TRBJ1-1
d_gene: .
abundance: many
CDR3nt: TGCAGTGCTCCGACCGGGCGGGACACTGAAGCTTTCTTT
CDR3aa: CSAPTGRDTEAFF

v_gene: TRBV20-1
j_gene: TRBJ2-7
d_gene: TRBD1
abundance: many
CDR3nt: TGCAGCACCTCCGGACAGGGGCATCTCTACGAGCAGTACTTC
CDR3aa: CSTSGQGHLYEQYF

v_gene: TRBV30
j_gene: TRBJ2-2
d_gene: .
abundance: many
CDR3nt: TGTGCCTGGATGGGCAGGGTTAACACCGGGGAGCTGTTTTTT
CDR3aa: CAWMGRVNTGELFF

v_gene: TRBV6-2/TRBV6-3
j_gene: TRBJ2-7
d_gene: .
abundance: .
CDR3nt: TGTGCCAGCACGACCAGGGTTTCAGTCGAGGGGGGCTACGAGCAGTACTTC
CDR3aa: CASTTRVSVEGGYEQYF

v_gene: TRBV6-2/TRBV6-3
j_gene: TRBJ2-7
d_gene: TRBD2
abundance: .
CDR3nt: TGTGCCAGCAGCCCGGGACTATTCAACGAGCAGTACTTC
CDR3aa: CASSPGLFNEQYF

v_gene: TRBV10-2
j_gene: TRBJ2-5
d_gene: TRBD1
abundance: many
CDR3nt: TGCGCCAGCAGTGTTACAGGGGGTTACCAAGAGACCCAGTACTTC
CDR3aa: CASSVTGGYQETQYF

v_gene: TRBV18
j_gene: TRBJ1-2
d_gene: TRBD1
abundance: .
CDR3nt: TGTGCCAGCTCACCACTGCTCCGCGGTGGGACAGGGGAAGGCTACACCTTC
CDR3aa: CASSPLLRGGTGEGYTF

v_gene: TRBV27
j_gene: TRBJ2-7
d_gene: TRBD2
abundance: .
CDR3nt: TGTGCCAGCAGTTTATACGTAGGTGGGAGGGCCTTCTACGAGCAGTACTTC
CDR3aa: CASSLYVGGRAFYEQYF

v_gene: TRBV13
j_gene: TRBJ1-3
d_gene: TRBD1
abundance: many
CDR3nt: TGTGCCAGCAGCCTAGATGGGGGATCGACAGGGAAGGCAAACACCATATATTTT
CDR3aa: CASSLDGGSTGKANTIYF

v_gene: TRBV6-5
j_gene: TRBJ1-1
d_gene: .
abundance: many
CDR3nt: TGTGCCAGCAGTTACTCGATCAGGATTGCGACGGCTGAAGCTTTCTTT
CDR3aa: CASSYSIRIATAEAFF

v_gene: TRBV20-1
j_gene: TRBJ2-7
d_gene: TRBD2
abundance: many
CDR3nt: TGCAGTGCTAGTTCACAAACGGGACTAGCGAGTCACGAGCAGTACTTC
CDR3aa: CSASSQTGLASHEQYF

v_gene: TRBV4-2
j_gene: TRBJ2-5
d_gene: TRBD1
abundance: .
CDR3nt: TGTGCCAGCAGCCAAGAAGGTCGGACAGGGGGCATACAAGAGACCCAGTACTTC
CDR3aa: CASSQEGRTGGIQETQYF

v_gene: TRBV29-1
j_gene: TRBJ2-7
d_gene: .
abundance: many
CDR3nt: TGCAGCGTTGAAGTGGACTCCTACGAGCAGTACTTC
CDR3aa: CSVEVDSYEQYF

v_gene: TRBV12-3/TRBV12-4
j_gene: TRBJ2-7
d_gene: .
abundance: many
CDR3nt: TGTGCCAGCAGTTTTCTGTTTGGGTCCTACGAGCAGTACTTC
CDR3aa: CASSFLFGSYEQYF

v_gene: TRBV7-9
j_gene: TRBJ2-7
d_gene: TRBD1
abundance: many
CDR3nt: TGTGCCAGCAGCTTGGGACAGGGGGCCCACGAGCAGTACTTC
CDR3aa: CASSLGQGAHEQYF

v_gene: TRBV2
j_gene: TRBJ2-5
d_gene: .
abundance: many
CDR3nt: TGTGCCAGCAATTTGGGGGAGCAAGAGACCCAGTACTTC
CDR3aa: CASNLGEQETQYF

v_gene: TRBV6-1
j_gene: TRBJ1-1
d_gene: TRBD1
abundance: many
CDR3nt: TGTGCCAGCAGACCGGGACAGTCGAAGAACACTGAAGCTTTCTTT
CDR3aa: CASRPGQSKNTEAFF